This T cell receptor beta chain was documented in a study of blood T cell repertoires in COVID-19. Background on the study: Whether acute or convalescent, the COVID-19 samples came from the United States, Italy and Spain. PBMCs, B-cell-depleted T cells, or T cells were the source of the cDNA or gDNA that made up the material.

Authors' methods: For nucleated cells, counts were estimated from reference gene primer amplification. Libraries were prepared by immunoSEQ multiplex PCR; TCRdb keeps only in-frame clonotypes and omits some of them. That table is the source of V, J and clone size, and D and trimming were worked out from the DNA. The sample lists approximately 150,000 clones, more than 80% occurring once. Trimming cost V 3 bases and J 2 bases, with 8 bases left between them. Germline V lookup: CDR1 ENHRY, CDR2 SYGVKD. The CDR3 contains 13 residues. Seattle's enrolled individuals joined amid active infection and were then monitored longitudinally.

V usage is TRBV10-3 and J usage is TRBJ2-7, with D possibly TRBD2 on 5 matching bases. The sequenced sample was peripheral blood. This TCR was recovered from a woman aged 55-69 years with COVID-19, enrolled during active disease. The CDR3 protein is CAISDSGTYEQYF. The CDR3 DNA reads TGTGCCATCAGTGATTCGGGGACCTACGAGCAGTACTTC.